What follows are 26 T cell receptor beta chains derived from one specimen sequenced in a study of T-cell memory formation after mild COVID-19 (dated by TCRdb to the early 2020s). The receptor library was made with 5' RACE. Sequencer: Illumina NovaSeq 6000. TCRdb passed the public sequencing reads through fastp at Q25 and MiXCR, retaining productive beta sequences. Merged by CDR3 protein, the rows form single entries marked with the most common genes and DNA. For this sample the table gives a few hundred thousand distinct CDR3 sequences, of which about 15% were detected only once. The top ten clones comprise approximately 20% of the sample. The source material was PBMCs or a T cell subset sorted from them (not recorded which). These receptors were taken from a man younger than 35 who had mild COVID-19 (a few samples of this study predate the infection). The sample titles of this study are shuffled in the database, so cell type and time point are left out; the donor was told from shared clones.

This clonotype turned up a few times. This chain connects TRBV5-4 to TRBJ2-7, with D unclear. Germline values: CDR1 SGHNT, CDR2 YYREEE (reference sequence). The V and J ends lost 4 bases and 0 bases respectively, with 11 bases between them. This CDR3 is built from 14 residues. The chain's CDR3 is CASSPRDGSYEQYV. DNA of the CDR3: TGTGCCAGCAGCCCCCGTGACGGCTCCTACGAGCAGTACGTC.

This clonotype was seen more than once but under ten times. CDR3 region: CASSGTYIQYF. Here the CDR3 DNA reads TGTGCCAGCAGCGGGACGTACATTCAGTACTTC. This chain uses TRBV7-2 with TRBJ2-4, with D possibly being TRBD1 or TRBD2 (5 bases each). Per the germline V gene, CDR1 is SGHTA and CDR2 is FQGNSA. V was clipped by 5 bases and J by 8 bases, with 7 bases between them. The CDR3 consists of 11 residues.

This clonotype was counted ten times or more. The CDR3 nucleotides are TGTGCCAGCAGCCAGGGGGGGGCTGATGAGCAGTTCTTC. This codes for CASSQGGADEQFF. This rearrangement joins TRBV4-2 to TRBJ2-1, with a tentative D call TRBD2 (7 bases). Germline V lookup: CDR1 LGHNA, CDR2 YNFKEQ. The CDR3 spans 13 residues. Trimming took 3 bases from V and 8 from J, leaving 11 bases between them.

This chain connects TRBV12-3 or TRBV12-4 to TRBJ2-5, with D perhaps TRBD1 (5 bases). The CDR3 covers 15 residues. The V and J ends lost 3 bases and 4 bases respectively, with 15 bases between them. The chain's CDR3 is CASSFLFGASETQYF. CDR3 DNA: TGTGCCAGCAGTTTTTTGTTTGGGGCCTCAGAGACCCAGTACTTC.

The gene calls are TRBV6-1 and TRBJ2-7; 8 bases align to TRBD1. This CDR3 has 13 amino acids. The V and J ends lost 5 bases and 6 bases, in that order; junction bases with no gene match: 6. Germline assignment: CDR1 MNHNS and CDR2 SASEGT. CDR3 region: CASSKLQGGEQYV. The CDR3 bases are TGTGCCAGCAGTAAATTACAGGGGGGCGAGCAGTACGTC.

The V gene is TRBV6-6, the J gene TRBJ2-3; the match to TRBD2 covers 9 bases. CDR1 is MNHNY, CDR2 SVGAGI, per germline (reference sequence). V dropped 10 bases and J dropped 1; count of bases not matched to a gene: 9. The CDR3 consists of 15 residues. CDR3 nucleotide sequence: TGTGCCACGTATTGGGCGGGGGGGCGCACAGATACGCAGTATTTT. Translation gives CATYWAGGRTDTQYF.

This clonotype was counted many times. Written as DNA, the CDR3 is TGTGCCAGCAGTTACTGGACAGACGAGCAGTTCTTC. This translates into CASSYWTDEQFF. The rearrangement links TRBV6-2 or TRBV6-3 to TRBJ2-1, with a weak D call TRBD1 (6 bases). Trimming took 1 base from V and 10 from J, leaving 8 bases between them. CDR3 length: 12 residues. Looked up from germline, CDR1 is MNHEY and CDR2 is SVGEGT.

The J gene is TRBJ2-7, the V gene TRBV28; 7 bases match TRBD2. The germline gives CDR1 MDHEN, CDR2 SYDVKM. The CDR3 covers 12 residues. The CDR3 DNA sequence: TGTGCCAGCGGTCGGGAGGCCCTGCTCCGCGACGTC. Translated, it gives CASGREALLRDV.

The CDR3 DNA reads as TGTGCCAGCAGTTACCCCGGGAGCGATCACATCCCCCTCCACTTT. Its protein product is CASSYPGSDHIPLHF. The chain carries TRBV6-2 or TRBV6-3 and TRBJ1-6; no clear D. Deletions cut 2 bases from V and 13 bases from J, with 18 bases between. Germline V gives CDR1 MNHEY, CDR2 SVGEGT. There are 15 residues in the CDR3.

This clonotype was counted between two and nine times. The chain links TRBV5-1 to TRBJ1-2; 8 positions agree with TRBD1. CDR3 size: 13 residues. With 4 bases clipped from V and 3 bases from J, the junction kept 2 bases outside the gene matches. CDR1 and CDR2 (germline): SGHRS, YFSETQ. The CDR3 DNA sequence: TGCGCCAGCAGCGAGACAGGGGACTATGGCTACACCTTC. This sequence encodes CASSETGDYGYTF.

This clonotype was picked up one time. Since the CDR3 does not end with the conserved phenylalanine or tryptophan, this likely comes from a read error. The chain recombines TRBV4-3 with TRBJ1-2, with TRBD1 as a possible D gene (5 bases). Germline-derived CDR1 and CDR2 are LGHNA and YSLEER. The CDR3 has 15 amino acids. Trimming left V 1 base short and J 0 bases short, with 9 bases between. The CDR3 coding sequence is TGCGCCAGCAGCCAAGCGCGGGGCTCTAACTATGGCTACACCGTC. Amino acid sequence: CASSQARGSNYGYTV.

This clonotype was recorded a few times. The chain is built from TRBV18 and TRBJ2-7; 7 bases align to TRBD1. V was clipped by 2 bases and J by 6 bases; unmatched bases: 7. CDR1 KGHSH and CDR2 LQKENI come from the germline V gene. The CDR3 is 14 amino acids. CDR3: CASSPSTGDVEQYV. The CDR3 bases are TGTGCCAGCTCACCATCCACAGGGGATGTCGAGCAGTACGTC.

This clonotype appeared a few times. The genes are TRBV28 and TRBJ1-6; 9 positions match TRBD1. Germline CDR1 and CDR2: MDHEN and SYDVKM. The CDR3 runs 15 residues. Unmatched junction bases numbered 4, after V lost 5 bases and J lost 5 bases. DNA for the CDR3: TGTGCCAGCAGTCTCCGGACAGGGGATAATTCACCCCTCCACTTT. Translation gives CASSLRTGDNSPLHF.

The chain is built from TRBV6-2 or TRBV6-3 and TRBJ2-1; tentatively, D is TRBD2 (7 bases). Trimming took off 4 bases at V and 5 bases at J, with 18 bases between the two ends. The length of the CDR3 is 16 residues. Per the germline V gene, CDR1 is MNHEY and CDR2 is SVGEGT. In DNA, the CDR3 is TGTGCCAGCAGTTCGCCTCTACGGGGGGCCCACAATGAGCAGTTCTTC. Translation: CASSSPLRGAHNEQFF.

This clonotype was picked up a small number of times. This chain uses TRBV30 with TRBJ2-7; D ambiguous. The CDR3 is made up of 14 amino acids. Germline loops: CDR1 GTSNPN, CDR2 SVGIG (reference sequence). The V end lost 0 bases, the J end lost 5 bases, and 14 bases lay between the germline ends. CDR3 in amino acids: CAWSVHLGNDEQYF. The CDR3 DNA reads as TGTGCCTGGAGTGTTCATCTGGGGAACGACGAGCAGTACTTC.

This chain joins TRBV7-9 and TRBJ1-4, with D uncertain. This CDR3 is 14 amino acids long. V lost 3 bases to trimming and J lost 8 bases, with 13 bases between them. Looked up from germline, CDR1 is SEHNR and CDR2 is FQNEAQ (reference sequence). This chain's CDR3 is CASSFGTSEEKLFF. The CDR3 region has the DNA TGTGCCAGCAGCTTCGGAACTTCAGAAGAAAAACTGTTTTTT. The full variable domain, with the rest looked up from reference TRBV7-9 and TRBJ1-4, is DTGVSQNPRHKITKRGQNVTFRCDPISEHNRLYWYRQTLGQGPEFLTYFQNEAQLEKSRLLSDRFSAERPKGSFSTLEIQRTEQGDSAMYLCASSFGTSEEKLFFGSGTQLSVL.

The table lists this clonotype with a few counts. The chain links TRBV12-3 or TRBV12-4 to TRBJ2-1; 10 bases are shared with TRBD2. This CDR3 spans 18 amino acids. V gave up 7 bases and J gave up 2 bases; unmatched junction bases: 14. CDR3 loop: CASTLRGLATPAYNEQFF. In DNA form, the CDR3 reads TGTGCCAGCACCTTACGGGGACTAGCGACCCCCGCCTACAATGAGCAGTTCTTC.

This clonotype was recorded many times. The rearrangement links TRBV5-1 to TRBJ2-1, with 15 bases that match TRBD2. Germline loops: CDR1 SGHRS, CDR2 YFSETQ. V lost 5 bases, J lost 2 bases, and 8 bases stayed unmatched. The length of the CDR3 is 18 residues. CDR3 bases: TGCGCCAGCAGTCCCGGACTAGCGGGAGGGGGCCCCTACAATGAGCAGTTCTTC. It specifies CASSPGLAGGGPYNEQFF.

This sequence joins TRBV7-6 and TRBJ2-7; D is ambiguous. The CDR3 is 14 residues long. Germline assignment: CDR1 SGHVS and CDR2 FNYEAQ. With 3 bases removed from V and 2 bases from J, the gap between germline ends came to 11 bases. CDR3 sequence reads: CASSFGQTTYEQYV. The CDR3 DNA reads as TGTGCCAGCAGCTTTGGGCAGACCACCTACGAGCAGTACGTC.

The chain uses TRBV15 and TRBJ1-6; D is unresolved. Trimming left V 3 bases short and J 4 bases short, with 7 bases between. This CDR3 is built from 14 residues. Germline assignment: CDR1 LNHNV and CDR2 YYDKDF (reference sequence). The CDR3 here is CATSRTGYNSPLHF. CDR3 DNA: TGTGCCACCAGCAGGACCGGGTATAATTCACCCCTCCACTTT.

This clonotype turned up a few times. This chain connects TRBV7-2 to TRBJ2-5, with 9 bases aligning to TRBD1. CDR1 SGHTA and CDR2 FQGNSA come from the germline V gene. This CDR3 spans 13 amino acids. With 8 bases clipped from V and 5 bases from J, the junction kept 6 bases outside the gene matches. Written as DNA, the CDR3 is TGTGCCAGCCGCCGGGACAGGGCTGAGACCCAGTACTTC. Translation: CASRRDRAETQYF.

This clonotype was detected a few times. This chain links TRBV4-2 with TRBJ1-6, with unresolved D. This CDR3 has 13 amino acids. Germline CDR1 reads LGHNA; CDR2 reads YNFKEQ. Trimming removed 2 bases at V and 9 bases at J, with 8 bases between. The CDR3, as DNA: TGTGCCAGCAGCCAATCCGTTAGTTCACCCCTCCACTTT. It codes for CASSQSVSSPLHF.

The CDR3 DNA sequence: TGTGCCAGCAGCGATCTCTGTCCCTACGAGCAGTACGTC. Translated, it gives CASSDLCPYEQYV. The genes are TRBV5-4 and TRBJ2-7; D gene uncertain. CDR1 is SGHNT and CDR2 is YYREEE in the germline V gene (reference sequence). V lost 4 bases and J lost 2, with 10 bases in between. The CDR3 runs 13 residues.

This clonotype was observed a few times. This chain joins TRBV18 and TRBJ2-1; possible D gene TRBD1, 6 bases. V was shortened by 6 bases and J by 0 bases, with 18 bases between the two germline ends. The germline V gene has CDR1 KGHSH and CDR2 LQKENI. The CDR3 sequence is 17 residues long. The CDR3: CASSPRQALSSYNEQFF. The CDR3 DNA reads TGTGCCAGCTCCCCTCGACAGGCGCTGAGCTCCTACAATGAGCAGTTCTTC.

This clonotype came up many times. The chain links TRBV5-1 to TRBJ1-5; D possibly corresponds to TRBD1 (6 bases). The CDR3 is 14 amino acids. V shed 0 bases and J shed 6 bases, with 10 bases lying between them. Germline CDR1 and CDR2: SGHRS and YFSETQ. The CDR3 nucleotides read TGCGCCAGCAGCTTGGAGGGGGACGGTCAGCCCCAGCATTTT. Translating it yields CASSLEGDGQPQHF.

This clonotype is a singleton in its sample. The V gene is TRBV4-2, the J gene TRBJ2-3; D gene ambiguous. Trimming removed 0 bases from V and 13 bases from J, with 17 bases in between. The CDR3 runs 14 residues. Germline CDR1 and CDR2: LGHNA and YNFKEQ. The DNA of the CDR3 is TGTGCCAGCAGCCAAGAAGGTCCCCCCACTAACGAGTATTTT. Translation: CASSQEGPPTNEYF.